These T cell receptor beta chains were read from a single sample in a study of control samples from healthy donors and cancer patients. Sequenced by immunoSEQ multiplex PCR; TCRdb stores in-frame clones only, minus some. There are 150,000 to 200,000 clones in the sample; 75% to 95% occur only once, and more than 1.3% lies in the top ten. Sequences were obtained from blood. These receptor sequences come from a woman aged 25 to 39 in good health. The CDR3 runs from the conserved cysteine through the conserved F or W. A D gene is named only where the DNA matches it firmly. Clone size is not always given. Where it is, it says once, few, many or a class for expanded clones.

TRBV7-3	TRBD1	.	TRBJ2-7	TGTGCCAGCAGCTTAACTAGGACAGGCCCCTACGAGCAGTACTTC	CASSLTRTGPYEQYF
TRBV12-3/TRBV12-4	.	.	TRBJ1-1	TGTGCCAGCAGCCCGAGGAACACTGAAGCTTTCTTT	CASSPRNTEAFF
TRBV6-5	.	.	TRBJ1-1	TGTGCCAGCAGCGCTCGGGGGGGATGGGGCACTGAAGCTTTCTTT	CASSARGGWGTEAFF
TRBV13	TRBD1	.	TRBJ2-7	TGTGCCAGCAGCTCGACAGGGCGGGAGCAGTACTTC	CASSSTGREQYF
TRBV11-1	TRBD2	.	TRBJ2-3	TGTGCCAGCAGCTTACTTACTAGCGGCACAGATACGCAGTATTTT	CASSLLTSGTDTQYF
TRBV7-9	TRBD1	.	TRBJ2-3	TGTGCCAGCAGCCCCAGGACAGGGGTGGCAGATACGCAGTATTTT	CASSPRTGVADTQYF
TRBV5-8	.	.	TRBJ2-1	TGTGCCAGCAGGGGTGGCTCCTACAATGAGCAGTTCTTC	CASRGGSYNEQFF
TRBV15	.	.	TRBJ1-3	TGTGCCACCAGCAGGGGATCTGGAAACACCATATATTTT	CATSRGSGNTIYF
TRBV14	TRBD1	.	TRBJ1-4	TGTGCCAGCAGCCAAGCCCAGGGGGCGGGTAAACTGTTTTTT	CASSQAQGAGKLFF
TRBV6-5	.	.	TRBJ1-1	TGTGCCAGCAGTTACTCGAGAGGGGACACTGAAGCTTTCTTT	CASSYSRGDTEAFF
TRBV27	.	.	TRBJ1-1	TGTGCCAGCAGTTTATGGGGCCAGGGTGAAACTGAAGCTTTCTTT	CASSLWGQGETEAFF
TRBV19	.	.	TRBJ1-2	TGTGCCAGTAGTATCGGGGCAGGGTTGGATGGCTACACCTTC	CASSIGAGLDGYTF
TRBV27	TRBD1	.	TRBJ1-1	TGTGCCAGCAGTTTCAGACAGGGGAGGACTGAAGCTTTCTTT	CASSFRQGRTEAFF
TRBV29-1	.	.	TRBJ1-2	TGCAGCGTGAACGGACCCTATGGCTACACCTTC	CSVNGPYGYTF
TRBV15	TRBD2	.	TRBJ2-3	TGTGCCACCAGCAGAGCCGGGGGGGCTGGAGATACGCAGTATTTT	CATSRAGGAGDTQYF
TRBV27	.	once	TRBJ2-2	TGTGCCAGCAGTGACAAAAACGGTGCCGGGGAGCTGTTTTTT	CASSDKNGAGELFF
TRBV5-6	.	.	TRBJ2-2	TGTGCCAGCAGCTTGGCAGGGAACACCGGGGAGCTGTTTTTT	CASSLAGNTGELFF
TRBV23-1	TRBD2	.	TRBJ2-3	TGCGCCAGCAGTCAAGGTAGCGGGGGTGCAGATACGCAGTATTTT	CASSQGSGGADTQYF
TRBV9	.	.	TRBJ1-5	TGTGCCAGCAGCGCCATTGATCAGCCCCAGCATTTT	CASSAIDQPQHF
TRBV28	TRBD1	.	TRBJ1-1	TGTGCCAGCAGCCGGGACAGGGTGACTGAAGCTTTCTTT	CASSRDRVTEAFF
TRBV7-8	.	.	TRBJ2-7	TGTGCCAGCAGCTCCCGACAGGCGACACCAACCTACGAGCAGTACTTC	CASSSRQATPTYEQYF
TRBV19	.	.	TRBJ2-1	TGTGCCAGTAGTATAGGGGGCCGGTACAATGAGCAGTTCTTC	CASSIGGRYNEQFF
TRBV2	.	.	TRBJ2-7	TGTGCCAGCAGTGCAAGACAGGTTATTTACGAGCAGTACTTC	CASSARQVIYEQYF
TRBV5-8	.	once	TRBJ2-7	TGTGCCAGCAGCTTGGCCTACGAGCAGTACTTC	CASSLAYEQYF
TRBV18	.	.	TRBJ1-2	TGTGCCAGCTCACCAGGTAACAGCAACTATGGCTACACCTTC	CASSPGNSNYGYTF
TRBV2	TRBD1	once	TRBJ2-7	TGTGCCAGCGGCCGGGACAGGGGTTCCTACGAGCAGTACTTC	CASGRDRGSYEQYF
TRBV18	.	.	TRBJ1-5	TGTGCCAGCTCACCATCCGGGACGGGGAATCAGCCCCAGCATTTT	CASSPSGTGNQPQHF
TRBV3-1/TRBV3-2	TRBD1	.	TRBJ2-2	TGTGCCAGCAGCCATCGGACAGGGTCCGGGGAGCTGTTTTTT	CASSHRTGSGELFF
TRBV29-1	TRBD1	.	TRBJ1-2	TGCAGCGTTGAAGAGGGACAGTCTTACTATGGCTACACCTTC	CSVEEGQSYYGYTF
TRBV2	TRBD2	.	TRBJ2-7	TGTGCCAGCAGTGGGCTAGCGGGACGGTACGAGCAGTACTTC	CASSGLAGRYEQYF